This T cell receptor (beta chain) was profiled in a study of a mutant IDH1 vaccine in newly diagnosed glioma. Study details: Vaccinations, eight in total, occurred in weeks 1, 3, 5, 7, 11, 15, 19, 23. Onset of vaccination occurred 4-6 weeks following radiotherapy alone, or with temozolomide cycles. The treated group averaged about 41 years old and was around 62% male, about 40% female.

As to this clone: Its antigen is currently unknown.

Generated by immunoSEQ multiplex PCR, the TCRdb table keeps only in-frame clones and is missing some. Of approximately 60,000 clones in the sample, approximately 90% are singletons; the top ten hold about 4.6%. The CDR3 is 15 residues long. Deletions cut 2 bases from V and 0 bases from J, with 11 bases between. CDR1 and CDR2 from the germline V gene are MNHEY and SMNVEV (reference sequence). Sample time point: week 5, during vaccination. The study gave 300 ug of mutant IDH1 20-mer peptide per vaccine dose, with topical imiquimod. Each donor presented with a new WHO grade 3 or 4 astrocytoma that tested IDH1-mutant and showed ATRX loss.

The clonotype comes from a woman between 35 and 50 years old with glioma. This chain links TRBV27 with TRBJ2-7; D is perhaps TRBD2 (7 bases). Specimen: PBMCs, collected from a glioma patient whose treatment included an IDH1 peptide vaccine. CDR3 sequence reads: CASSLAGASSYEQYF. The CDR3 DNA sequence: TGTGCCAGCAGTTTAGCGGGGGCAAGCTCCTACGAGCAGTACTTC.